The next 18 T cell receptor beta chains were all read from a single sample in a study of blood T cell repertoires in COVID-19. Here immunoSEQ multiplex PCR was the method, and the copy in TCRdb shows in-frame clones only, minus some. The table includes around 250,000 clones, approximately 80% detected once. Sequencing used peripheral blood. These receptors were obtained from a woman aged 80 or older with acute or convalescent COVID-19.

CDR3 amino acids: CASSLTGELFF. The CDR3 DNA sequence: TGTGCCAGCAGCCTAACCGGGGAGCTGTTTTTT. This chain joins TRBV2 and TRBJ2-2; D gene ambiguous. Germline V lookup: CDR1 SNHLY, CDR2 FYNNEI. V shed 6 bases and J shed 5 bases, with 4 bases lying between them. The CDR3 loop spans 11 amino acids.

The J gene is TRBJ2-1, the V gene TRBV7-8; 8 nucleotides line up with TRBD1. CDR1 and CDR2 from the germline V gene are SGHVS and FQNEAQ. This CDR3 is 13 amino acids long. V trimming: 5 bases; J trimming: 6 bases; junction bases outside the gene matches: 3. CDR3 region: CASSADRANEQFF. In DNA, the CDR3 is TGTGCCAGCAGCGCGGACAGGGCCAATGAGCAGTTCTTC.

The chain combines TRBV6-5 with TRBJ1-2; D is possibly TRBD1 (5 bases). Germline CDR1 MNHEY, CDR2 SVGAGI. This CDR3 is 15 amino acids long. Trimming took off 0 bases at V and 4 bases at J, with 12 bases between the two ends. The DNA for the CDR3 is TGTGCCAGCAGTTACTCTGCAGGGATTGTCTATGGCTACACCTTC. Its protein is CASSYSAGIVYGYTF.

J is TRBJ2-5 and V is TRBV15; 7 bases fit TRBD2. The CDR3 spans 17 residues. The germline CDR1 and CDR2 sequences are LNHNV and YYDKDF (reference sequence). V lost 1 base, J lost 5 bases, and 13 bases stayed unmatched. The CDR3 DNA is TGTGCCACCAGCAGAGGACGGGTCGGCGGGAGCGGGGAGACCCAGTACTTC. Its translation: CATSRGRVGGSGETQYF. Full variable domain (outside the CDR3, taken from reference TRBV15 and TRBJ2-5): DAMVIQNPRYQVTQFGKPVTLSCSQTLNHNVMYWYQQKSSQAPKLLFHYYDKDFNNEADTPDNFQSRRPNTSFCFLDIRSPGLGDTAMYLCATSRGRVGGSGETQYFGPGTRLLVL.

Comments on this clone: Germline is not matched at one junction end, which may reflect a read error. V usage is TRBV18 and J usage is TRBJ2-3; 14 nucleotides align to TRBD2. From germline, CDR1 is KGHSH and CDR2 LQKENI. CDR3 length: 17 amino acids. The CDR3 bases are TGTGCCAGCTCAACACCGGGACTAGCGGGAGGCACAGATACGCAGTATTTT. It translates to CASSTPGLAGGTDTQYF.

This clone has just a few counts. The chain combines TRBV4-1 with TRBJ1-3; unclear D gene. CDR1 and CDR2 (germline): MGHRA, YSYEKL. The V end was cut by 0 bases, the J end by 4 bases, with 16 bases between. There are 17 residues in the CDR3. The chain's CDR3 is CASSQDRGEKMGNTIYF. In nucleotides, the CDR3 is TGCGCCAGCAGCCAAGATCGAGGCGAGAAGATGGGAAACACCATATATTTT.

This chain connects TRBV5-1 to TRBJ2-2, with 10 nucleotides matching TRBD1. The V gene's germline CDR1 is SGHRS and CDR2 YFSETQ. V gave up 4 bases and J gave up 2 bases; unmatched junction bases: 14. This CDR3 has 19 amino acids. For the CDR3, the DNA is TGCGCCAGCAGCCCAATAGGGACAGGGGACAGACCTAACACCGGGGAGCTGTTTTTT. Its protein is CASSPIGTGDRPNTGELFF.

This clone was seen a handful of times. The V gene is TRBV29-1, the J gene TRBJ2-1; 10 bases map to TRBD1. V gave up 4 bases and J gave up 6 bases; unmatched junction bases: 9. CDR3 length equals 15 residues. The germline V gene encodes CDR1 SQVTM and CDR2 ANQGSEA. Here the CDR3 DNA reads TGCAGCGTTGTGGGGGACAGGGGCTATCTCAATGAGCAGTTCTTC. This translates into CSVVGDRGYLNEQFF.

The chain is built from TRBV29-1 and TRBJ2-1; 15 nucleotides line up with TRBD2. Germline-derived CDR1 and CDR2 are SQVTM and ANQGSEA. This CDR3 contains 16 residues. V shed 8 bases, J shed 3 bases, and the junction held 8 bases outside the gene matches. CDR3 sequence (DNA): TGCAGCTCCTCCCCGGGACTAGCGGGGGGCTACAATGAGCAGTTCTTC. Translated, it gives CSSSPGLAGGYNEQFF.

The CDR3 region has the DNA TGTGCCACCCAAGAGATGGACAGGGGCCACGAGCAGTACTTC. It translates to CATQEMDRGHEQYF. This rearrangement joins TRBV2 to TRBJ2-7; 9 bases match TRBD1. The V gene's germline CDR1 is SNHLY and CDR2 FYNNEI. CDR3 size: 14 residues. V lost 10 bases and J lost 5; bases outside the gene matches: 12.

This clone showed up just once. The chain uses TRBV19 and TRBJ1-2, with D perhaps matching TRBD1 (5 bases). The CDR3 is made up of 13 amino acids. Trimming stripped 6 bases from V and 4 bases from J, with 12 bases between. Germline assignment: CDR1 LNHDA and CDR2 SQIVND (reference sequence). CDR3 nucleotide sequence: TGTGCCAGTAGATCCGGGACTTCCTATGGCTACACCTTC. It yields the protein CASRSGTSYGYTF. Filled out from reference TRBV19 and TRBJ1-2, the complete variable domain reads DGGITQSPKYLFRKEGQNVTLSCEQNLNHDAMYWYRQDPGQGLRLIYYSQIVNDFQKGDIAEGYSVSREKKESFPLTVTSAQKNPTAFYLCASRSGTSYGYTFGSGTRLTVV.

CDR3 coding DNA: TGTGCCAGCAGTTACTCGAACACGAATGAAAAACTGTTTTTT. It encodes CASSYSNTNEKLFF. This chain joins TRBV6-6 and TRBJ1-4; D remains unclear. This CDR3 region has 14 residues. V lost 0 bases, J lost 5 bases, and 7 bases lay in between. Germline CDR1 MNHNY, CDR2 SVGAGI (reference sequence).

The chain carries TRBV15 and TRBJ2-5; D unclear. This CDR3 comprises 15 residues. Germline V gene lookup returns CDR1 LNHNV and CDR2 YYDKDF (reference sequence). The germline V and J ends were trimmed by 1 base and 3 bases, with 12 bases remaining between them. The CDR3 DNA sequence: TGTGCCACCAGCAGAGTTTGGGCAGCCGAAGAGACCCAGTACTTC. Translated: CATSRVWAAEETQYF.

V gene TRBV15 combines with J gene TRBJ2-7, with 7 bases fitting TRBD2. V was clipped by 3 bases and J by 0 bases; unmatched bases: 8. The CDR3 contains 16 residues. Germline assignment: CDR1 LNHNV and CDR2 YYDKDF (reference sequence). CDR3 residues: CATSRGLGEGSYEQYF. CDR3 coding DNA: TGTGCCACCAGCAGGGGCTTGGGGGAGGGCTCCTACGAGCAGTACTTC.

The CDR3 reads CASSLVLSGTAPLNSPLHF. The CDR3, as DNA: TGTGCCAGCAGCTTAGTCCTATCCGGGACAGCACCTTTAAATTCACCCCTCCACTTT. The V call is TRBV7-2, the J call TRBJ1-6; 7 bases map to TRBD1. The CDR3 runs 19 residues. V shed 1 base and J 7 bases; nucleotides not matched to a gene: 16. CDR1 and CDR2 from the germline V gene are SGHTA and FQGNSA.

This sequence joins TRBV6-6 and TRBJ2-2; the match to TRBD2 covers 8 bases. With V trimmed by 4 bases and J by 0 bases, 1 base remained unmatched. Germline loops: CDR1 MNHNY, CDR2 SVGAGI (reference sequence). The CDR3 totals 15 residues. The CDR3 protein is CASSSLAANTGELFF. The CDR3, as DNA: TGTGCCAGCAGTTCACTAGCGGCGAACACCGGGGAGCTGTTTTTT.

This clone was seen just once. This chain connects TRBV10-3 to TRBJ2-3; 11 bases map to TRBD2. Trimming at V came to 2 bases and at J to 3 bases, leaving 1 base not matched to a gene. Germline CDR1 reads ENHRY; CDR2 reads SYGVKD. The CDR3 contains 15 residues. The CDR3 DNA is TGTGCCATCAGTGAGACTAGCGGGAGTACAGATACGCAGTATTTT. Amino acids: CAISETSGSTDTQYF.

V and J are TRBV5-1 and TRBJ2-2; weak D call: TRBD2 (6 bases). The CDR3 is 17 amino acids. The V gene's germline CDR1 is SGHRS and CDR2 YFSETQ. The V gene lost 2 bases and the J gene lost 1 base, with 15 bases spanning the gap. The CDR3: CASSLVPGGRNTGELFF. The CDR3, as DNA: TGCGCCAGCAGCTTAGTACCTGGGGGGAGGAACACCGGGGAGCTGTTTTTT. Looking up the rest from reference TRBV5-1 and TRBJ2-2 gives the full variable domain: KAGVTQTPRYLIKTRGQQVTLSCSPISGHRSVSWYQQTPGQGLQFLFEYFSETQRNKGNFPGRFSGRQFSNSRSEMNVSTLELGDSALYLCASSLVPGGRNTGELFFGEGSRLTVL.